This is a list of T cell receptor beta chains from one sample in a study of cytomegalovirus exposure and HLA in healthy donors. Only in-frame clones appear in the TCRdb table, and some are missing; sequencing was by immunoSEQ multiplex PCR. The table records about 69,000 clones, under 85% of them present only once. What was sequenced was PBMCs. All receptors come from a woman in her sixties or seventies in good health and CMV-seropositive. CDR3s include the opening cysteine and the closing phenylalanine or tryptophan. D genes are given only for firm matches.

v_call: TRBV5-1
j_call: TRBJ1-1
d_call: NA
cdr3_aa: CASSLGRGNTEAFF

v_call: TRBV7-4
j_call: TRBJ2-1
d_call: TRBD2
cdr3_aa: CASSLRGGRPYNEQFF

v_call: TRBV5-1
j_call: TRBJ1-5
d_call: TRBD1
cdr3_aa: CASSLGTGKQPQHF

v_call: TRBV2
j_call: TRBJ2-3
d_call: TRBD1
cdr3_aa: CASSEDRGPTDTQYF

v_call: TRBV10-3
j_call: TRBJ1-5
d_call: NA
cdr3_aa: CATRDGGDQPQHF

v_call: TRBV19
j_call: TRBJ1-5
d_call: NA
cdr3_aa: CASSIFYRANSNQPQHF

v_call: TRBV19
j_call: TRBJ2-1
d_call: NA
cdr3_aa: CASSPRERVLNEQFF

v_call: TRBV7-9
j_call: TRBJ2-1
d_call: NA
cdr3_aa: CASSLAGGHNEQFF

v_call: TRBV11-2
j_call: TRBJ2-2
d_call: TRBD1
cdr3_aa: CASRYPGTGTGELFF

v_call: TRBV25-1
j_call: TRBJ2-1
d_call: TRBD2
cdr3_aa: CASSKGDGGDEQFF

v_call: TRBV11-3
j_call: TRBJ2-7
d_call: TRBD1
cdr3_aa: CASSFQGVANEQYF

v_call: TRBV6-1
j_call: TRBJ2-6
d_call: NA
cdr3_aa: CASGLQATGANVLTF

v_call: TRBV5-1
j_call: TRBJ2-7
d_call: TRBD1
cdr3_aa: CASSLARGQGDEQYF

v_call: TRBV18
j_call: TRBJ1-5
d_call: NA
cdr3_aa: CASSPSSNQPQHF

v_call: TRBV5-6
j_call: TRBJ2-7
d_call: NA
cdr3_aa: CASSRDSRGGQYF

v_call: TRBV5-1
j_call: TRBJ2-2
d_call: NA
cdr3_aa: CASSPDSSNTGELFF

v_call: TRBV5-1
j_call: TRBJ1-1
d_call: NA
cdr3_aa: CASSSGGGNTEAFF